This T cell receptor (beta chain) was captured by sequencing in a study of response to subunit inactivated influenza vaccine. Turning to this clonotype: What it recognizes is unknown.

The study, taken as a whole, reports: Authors suggested few new T cells are recruited by each seasonal influenza vaccination.

CDR3 size: 15 residues. The V and J ends lost 4 bases and 6 bases respectively, with 16 bases between them. CDR1 and CDR2 from the germline V gene are MDHEN and SYDVKM. TCRdb re-analysed the RT-PCR reads in MiXCR, keeping a single row per CDR3 protein. The sample contains just over 300,000 distinct CDR3 sequences, less than 25% of which appear only once. The origin of this receptor is a man in his fifties or sixties who received an inactivated influenza vaccine. V usage is TRBV28 and J usage is TRBJ1-5, with D possibly TRBD1 on 5 matching bases. The sample in question was PBMCs from blood, obtained approximately 22 months after vaccination. CDR3 sequence: CASSWGRGVGQPQHF. DNA of the CDR3: TGTGCCAGCAGTTGGGGCCGGGGGGTTGGTCAGCCCCAGCATTTT.